What follows is one TCR beta chain and its context. Its target is not known. The CDR3 is cut off 3 residues early in the read; its end comes from the germline J gene. The entry originates in a study of T cells in women clearing cervical HPV infection. Study background: Women with histologically confirmed HPV16-related CIN3 or worse, 2 with invasive cancer, served as cases. Blood came at first lesion visit for cases, post-clearance for controls.

Whole-study findings and limits: TRBV6-7 abundance was lower in cases than controls (about 0.099% versus 0.16%).

Sequenced by immunoSEQ multiplex PCR; TCRdb stores in-frame clones only, minus some. Its table records 30,000 or so clones. CDR1 is LNHDA, CDR2 SQIVND, per germline (reference sequence). The CDR3 totals 15 residues. Trimming shortened V by 1 base and J by 2 bases, and 11 bases separated the two germline ends. Sequenced sample: blood buffy coat. The receptor was isolated from a woman between 18 and 69 years old with a cervical HPV16 infection that either progressed to CIN3+ or cleared (not recorded which). The chain employs TRBV19 and TRBJ1-2; weak D call: TRBD1 (5 bases). The CDR3 bases that were read are TGTGCCAGTAGTATAGCTCGACAGATCAACTATGGC. Translated: CASSIARQINYG. From start to end, the CDR3 is CASSIARQINYGYTF.